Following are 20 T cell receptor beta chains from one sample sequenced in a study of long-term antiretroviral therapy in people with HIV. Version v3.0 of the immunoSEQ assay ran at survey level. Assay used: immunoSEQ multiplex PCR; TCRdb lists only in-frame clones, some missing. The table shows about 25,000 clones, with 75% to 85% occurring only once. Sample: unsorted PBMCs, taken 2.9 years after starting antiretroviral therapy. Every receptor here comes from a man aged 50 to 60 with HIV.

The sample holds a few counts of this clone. CDR3 nucleotide sequence: TGTGCCTGGAGTGGCCAGGGGAGAGGCGAGCAGTACTTC. This encodes CAWSGQGRGEQYF. The chain uses TRBV30 and TRBJ2-7; weak D call: TRBD1 (6 bases). Trimming shortened V by 1 base and J by 6 bases, and 13 bases separated the two germline ends. The CDR3 extends over 13 amino acids. Per the germline V gene, CDR1 is GTSNPN and CDR2 is SVGIG (reference sequence).

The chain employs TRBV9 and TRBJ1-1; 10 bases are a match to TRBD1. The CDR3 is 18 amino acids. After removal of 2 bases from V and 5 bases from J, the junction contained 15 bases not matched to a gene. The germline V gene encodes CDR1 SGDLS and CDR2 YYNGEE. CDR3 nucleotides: TGTGCCAGCAGCGTGGTGGGAGGGACAGGGGCCCGGGGGACTGAAGCTTTCTTT. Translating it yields CASSVVGGTGARGTEAFF.

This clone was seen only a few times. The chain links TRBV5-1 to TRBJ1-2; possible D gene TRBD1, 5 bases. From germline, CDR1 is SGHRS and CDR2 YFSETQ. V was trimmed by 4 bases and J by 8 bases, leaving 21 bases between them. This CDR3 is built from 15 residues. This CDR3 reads CASSPQGRVAEGYTF. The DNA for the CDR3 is TGCGCCAGCAGCCCCCAGGGACGAGTAGCGGAGGGCTACACCTTC.

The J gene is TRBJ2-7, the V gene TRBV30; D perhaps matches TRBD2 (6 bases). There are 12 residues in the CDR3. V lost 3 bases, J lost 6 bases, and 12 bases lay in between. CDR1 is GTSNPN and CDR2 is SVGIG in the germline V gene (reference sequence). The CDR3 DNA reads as TGTGCCTGGAGCCGGGGACTGGCCGAGCAGTACTTC. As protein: CAWSRGLAEQYF.

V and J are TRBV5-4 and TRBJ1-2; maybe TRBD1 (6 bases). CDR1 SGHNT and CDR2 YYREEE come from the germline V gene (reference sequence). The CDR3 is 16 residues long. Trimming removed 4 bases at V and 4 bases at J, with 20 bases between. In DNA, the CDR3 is TGTGCCAGCAGCCCCACTCGGGGGGCCTACGGCTATGGCTACACCTTC. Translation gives CASSPTRGAYGYGYTF.

In DNA, the CDR3 is TGTGCCAGCAGTGGCGGGGTCCGGGTCGAGCAGTACTTC. It yields the protein CASSGGVRVEQYF. The V call is TRBV6-5, the J call TRBJ2-7, with a weak D call TRBD2 (6 bases). The CDR3 length is 13 residues. V shed 5 bases and J shed 6 bases, with 14 bases lying between them. Germline values: CDR1 MNHEY, CDR2 SVGAGI.

The CDR3, as DNA: TGTGCCAGCAGCTCATTCACCCGGGACAGTGTGTTCTTC. This codes for CASSSFTRDSVFF. The chain couples TRBV7-2 to TRBJ2-1; 7 positions agree with TRBD1. V shed 4 bases, J shed 15 bases, and the junction held 12 bases outside the gene matches. Germline-derived CDR1 and CDR2 are SGHTA and FQGNSA. The CDR3 length is 13 residues.

The CDR3 nucleotides read TGTGCCAGCAGGGACACTGAAGCTTTCTTT. Protein sequence: CASRDTEAFF. The chain uses TRBV6-6 and TRBJ1-1; D unclear. This CDR3 comprises 10 residues. V shed 6 bases and J shed 3 bases, with 2 bases lying between them. Germline V gene data show CDR1 as MNHNY and CDR2 as SVGAGI (reference sequence).

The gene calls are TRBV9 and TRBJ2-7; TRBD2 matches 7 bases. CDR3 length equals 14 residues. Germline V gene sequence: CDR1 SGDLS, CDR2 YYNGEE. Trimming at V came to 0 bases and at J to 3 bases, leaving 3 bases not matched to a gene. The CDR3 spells CASSVVPGGYEQYF. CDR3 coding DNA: TGTGCCAGCAGCGTAGTGCCGGGAGGCTACGAGCAGTACTTC.

CDR3 amino acids: CASSLDSLGYGYTF. The CDR3 nucleotides read TGTGCCAGCAGCTTAGACAGTCTGGGCTATGGCTACACCTTC. The chain links TRBV7-8 to TRBJ1-2; D unresolved. The CDR3 is made up of 14 amino acids. Germline loops: CDR1 SGHVS, CDR2 FQNEAQ. Trimming removed 1 base at V and 4 bases at J, with 10 bases between.

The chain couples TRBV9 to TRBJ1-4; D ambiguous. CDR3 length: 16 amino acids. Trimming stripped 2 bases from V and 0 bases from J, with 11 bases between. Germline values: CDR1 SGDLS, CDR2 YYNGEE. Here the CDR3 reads CASSVKGEATNEKLFF. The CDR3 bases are TGTGCCAGCAGCGTTAAGGGCGAGGCAACTAATGAAAAACTGTTTTTT.

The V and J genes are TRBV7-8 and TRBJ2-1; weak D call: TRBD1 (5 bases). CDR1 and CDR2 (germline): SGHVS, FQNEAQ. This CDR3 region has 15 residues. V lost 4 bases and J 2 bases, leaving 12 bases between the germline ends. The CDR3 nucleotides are TGTGCCAGCAGCTCTAGGGGTGATCCCTACAATGAGCAGTTCTTC. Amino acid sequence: CASSSRGDPYNEQFF.

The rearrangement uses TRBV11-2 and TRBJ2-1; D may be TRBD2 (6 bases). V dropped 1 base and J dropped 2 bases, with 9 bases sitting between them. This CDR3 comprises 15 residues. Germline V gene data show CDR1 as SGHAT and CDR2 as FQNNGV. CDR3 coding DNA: TGTGCCAGCAGCTTAGTGGGGGGAGCCTACAATGAGCAGTTCTTC. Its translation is CASSLVGGAYNEQFF.

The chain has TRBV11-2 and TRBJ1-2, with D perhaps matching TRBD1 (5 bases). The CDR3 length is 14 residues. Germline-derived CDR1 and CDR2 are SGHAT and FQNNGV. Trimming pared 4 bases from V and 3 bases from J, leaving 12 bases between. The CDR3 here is CASSSGESHYGYTF. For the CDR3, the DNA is TGTGCCAGCAGCTCGGGGGAGTCGCACTATGGCTACACCTTC.

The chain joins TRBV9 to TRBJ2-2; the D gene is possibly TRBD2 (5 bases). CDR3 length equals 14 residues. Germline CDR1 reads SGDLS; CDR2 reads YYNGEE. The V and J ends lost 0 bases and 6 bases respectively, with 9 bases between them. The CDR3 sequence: CASSVGRLAGELFF. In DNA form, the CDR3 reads TGTGCCAGCAGCGTAGGGAGGCTGGCCGGGGAGCTGTTTTTT.

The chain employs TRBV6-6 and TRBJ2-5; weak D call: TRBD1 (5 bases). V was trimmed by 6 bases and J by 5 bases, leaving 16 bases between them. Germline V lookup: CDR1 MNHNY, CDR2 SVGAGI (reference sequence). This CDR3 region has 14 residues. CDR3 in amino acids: CASRSRTLGETQYF. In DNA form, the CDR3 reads TGTGCCAGCAGGTCCAGGACATTGGGGGAGACCCAGTACTTC.

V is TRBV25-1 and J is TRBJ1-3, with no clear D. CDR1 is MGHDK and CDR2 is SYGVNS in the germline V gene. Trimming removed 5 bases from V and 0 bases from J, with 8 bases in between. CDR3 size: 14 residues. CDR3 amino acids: CASSPSFSGNTIYF. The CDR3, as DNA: TGTGCCAGCAGTCCGTCCTTCTCTGGAAACACCATATATTTT.

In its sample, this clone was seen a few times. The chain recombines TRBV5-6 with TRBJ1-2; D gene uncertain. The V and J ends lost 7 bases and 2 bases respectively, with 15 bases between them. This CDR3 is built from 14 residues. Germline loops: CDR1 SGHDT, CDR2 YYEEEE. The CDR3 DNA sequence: TGTGCCAGCCGTCGGCCAGCCAAGAACTATGGCTACACCTTC. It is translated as CASRRPAKNYGYTF.

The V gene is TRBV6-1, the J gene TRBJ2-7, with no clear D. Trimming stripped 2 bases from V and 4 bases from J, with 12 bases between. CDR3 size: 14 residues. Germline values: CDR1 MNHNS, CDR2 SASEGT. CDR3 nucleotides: TGTGCCAGCAGTGAAAGAGTCGTAGGATACGAGCAGTACTTC. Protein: CASSERVVGYEQYF.

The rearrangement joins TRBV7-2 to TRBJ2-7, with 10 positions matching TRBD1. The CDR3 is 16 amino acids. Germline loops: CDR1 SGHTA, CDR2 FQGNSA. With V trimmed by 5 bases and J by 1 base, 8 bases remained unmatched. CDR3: CASSMPPGQGSYEQYF. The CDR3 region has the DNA TGTGCCAGCAGCATGCCCCCGGGACAGGGGTCCTACGAGCAGTACTTC.